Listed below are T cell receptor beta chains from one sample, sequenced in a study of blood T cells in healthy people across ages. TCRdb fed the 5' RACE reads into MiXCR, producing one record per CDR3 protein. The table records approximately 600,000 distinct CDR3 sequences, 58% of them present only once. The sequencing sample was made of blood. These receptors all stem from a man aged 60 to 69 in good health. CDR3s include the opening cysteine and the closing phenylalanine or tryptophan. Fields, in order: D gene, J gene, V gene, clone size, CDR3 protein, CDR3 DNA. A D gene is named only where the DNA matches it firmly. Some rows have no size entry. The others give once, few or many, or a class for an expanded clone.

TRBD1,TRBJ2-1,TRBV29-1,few,CSVGTGQGVGNEQFF,TGCAGCGTTGGGACGGGACAGGGGGTCGGCAATGAGCAGTTCTTC
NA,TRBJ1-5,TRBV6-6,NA,CASRPDLSSNQPQHF,TGTGCCAGCAGGCCCGACCTTAGTAGCAATCAGCCCCAGCATTTT
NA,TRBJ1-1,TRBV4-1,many,CASLGAGGTEAFF,TGCGCCAGTCTTGGAGCCGGGGGCACTGAAGCTTTCTTT
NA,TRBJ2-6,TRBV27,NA,CASRPFSQGSSGANVLTF,TGTGCCAGCAGACCCTTTTCACAGGGCAGCTCTGGGGCCAACGTCCTGACTTTC
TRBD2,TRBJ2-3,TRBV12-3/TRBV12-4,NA,CASSPPGLAGGTDTQYF,TGTGCCAGCAGTCCCCCCGGACTAGCGGGAGGCACAGATACGCAGTATTTT
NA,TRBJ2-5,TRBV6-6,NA,CASSSTGWTETQYF,TGTGCCAGCAGTTCGACGGGGTGGACCGAGACCCAGTACTTC
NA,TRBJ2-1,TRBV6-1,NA,CAVRDGPNEQFF,TGTGCCGTTAGGGACGGACCCAATGAGCAGTTCTTC
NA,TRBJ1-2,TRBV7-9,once,CASSLGARGNGDGYTF,TGTGCCAGCAGCTTAGGGGCGCGGGGGAACGGCGATGGCTACACCTTC
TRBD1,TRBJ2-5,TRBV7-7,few,CASSVRDRGSETQYF,TGTGCCAGCAGCGTAAGGGACAGGGGGTCTGAGACCCAGTACTTC
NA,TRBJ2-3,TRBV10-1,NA,CASSELLTDTQYF,TGCGCCAGCAGTGAGCTCCTAACAGATACGCAGTATTTT
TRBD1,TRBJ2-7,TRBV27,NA,CASSPGQRSSYEQYF,TGTGCCAGCAGTCCGGGACAGAGGTCCTCCTACGAGCAGTACTTC
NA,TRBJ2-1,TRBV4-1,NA,CASSQRSRPSYNEQFF,TGCGCCAGCAGCCAAAGATCGAGACCATCCTACAATGAGCAGTTCTTC
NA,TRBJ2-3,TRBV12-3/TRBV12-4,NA,CASSLSYTTSTDTQYF,TGTGCCAGCAGTTTATCGTACACTACTAGCACAGATACGCAGTATTTT
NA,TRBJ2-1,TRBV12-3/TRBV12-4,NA,CTSRRDSYNEQFF,TGTACCAGCAGGCGAGATTCCTACAATGAGCAGTTCTTC
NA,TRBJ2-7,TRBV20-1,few,CSARDRSEQYF,TGCAGTGCTAGAGATCGGAGCGAGCAGTACTTC